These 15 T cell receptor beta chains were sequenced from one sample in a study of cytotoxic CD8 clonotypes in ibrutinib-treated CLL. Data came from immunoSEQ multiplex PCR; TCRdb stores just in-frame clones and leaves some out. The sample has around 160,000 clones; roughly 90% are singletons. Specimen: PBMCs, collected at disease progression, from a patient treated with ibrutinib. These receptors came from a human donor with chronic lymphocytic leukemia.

In DNA form, the CDR3 reads TGTGCCAGCAGCGTAGGACTCGACGCCTACAATGAGCAGTTCTTC. Translated, it gives CASSVGLDAYNEQFF. The chain joins TRBV9 to TRBJ2-1, with no clear D. The germline V gene encodes CDR1 SGDLS and CDR2 YYNGEE. The V and J ends lost 0 bases and 2 bases respectively, with 9 bases between them. This CDR3 is 15 amino acids long. Combining the CDR3 with reference TRBV9 and TRBJ2-1 gives the whole variable domain DSGVTQTPKHLITATGQRVTLRCSPRSGDLSVYWYQQSLDQGLQFLIQYYNGEERAKGNILERFSAQQFPDLHSELNLSSLELGDSALYFCASSVGLDAYNEQFFGPGTRLTVL.

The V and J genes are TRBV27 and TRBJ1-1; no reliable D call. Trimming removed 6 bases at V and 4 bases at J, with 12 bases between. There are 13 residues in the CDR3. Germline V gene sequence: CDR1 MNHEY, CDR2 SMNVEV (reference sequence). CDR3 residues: CASRVTWVTEAFF. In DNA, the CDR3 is TGTGCCAGCAGAGTTACATGGGTCACTGAAGCTTTCTTT.

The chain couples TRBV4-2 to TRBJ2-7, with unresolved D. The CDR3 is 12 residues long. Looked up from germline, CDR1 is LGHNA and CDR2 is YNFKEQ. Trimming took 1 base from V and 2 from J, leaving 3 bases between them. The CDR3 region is CASSQAPYEQYF. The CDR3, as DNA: TGTGCCAGCAGCCAAGCCCCCTACGAGCAGTACTTC.

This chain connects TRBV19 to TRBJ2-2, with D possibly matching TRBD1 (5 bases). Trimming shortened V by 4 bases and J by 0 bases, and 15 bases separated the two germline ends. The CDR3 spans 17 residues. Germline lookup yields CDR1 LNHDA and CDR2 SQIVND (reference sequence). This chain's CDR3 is CASSKRTRTSNTGELFF. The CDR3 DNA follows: TGTGCCAGTAGTAAAAGGACACGAACCTCGAACACCGGGGAGCTGTTTTTT.

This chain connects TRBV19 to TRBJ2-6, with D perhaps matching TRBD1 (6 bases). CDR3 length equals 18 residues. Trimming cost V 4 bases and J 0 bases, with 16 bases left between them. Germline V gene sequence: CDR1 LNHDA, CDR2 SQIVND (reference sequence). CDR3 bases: TGTGCCAGTAGTACCCAGACAGGTTTCCTCTCTGGGGCCAACGTCCTGACTTTC. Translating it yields CASSTQTGFLSGANVLTF.

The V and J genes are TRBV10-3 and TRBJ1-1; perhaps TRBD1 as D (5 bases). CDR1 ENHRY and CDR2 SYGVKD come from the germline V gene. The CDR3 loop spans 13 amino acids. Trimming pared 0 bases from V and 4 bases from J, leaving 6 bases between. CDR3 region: CAISESGGTEAFF. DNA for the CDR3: TGTGCCATCAGTGAGTCGGGGGGCACTGAAGCTTTCTTT.

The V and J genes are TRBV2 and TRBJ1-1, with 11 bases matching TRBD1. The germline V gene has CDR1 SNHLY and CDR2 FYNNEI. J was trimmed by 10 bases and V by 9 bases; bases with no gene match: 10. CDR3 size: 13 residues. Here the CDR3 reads CARRQPGTGGAFF. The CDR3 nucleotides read TGTGCCAGAAGGCAACCCGGGACAGGGGGAGCTTTCTTT. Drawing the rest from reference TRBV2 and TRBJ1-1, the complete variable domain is EPEVTQTPSHQVTQMGQEVILRCVPISNHLYFYWYRQILGQKVEFLVSFYNNEISEKSEIFDDQFSVERPDGSNFTLKIRSTKLEDSAMYFCARRQPGTGGAFFGQGTRLTVV.

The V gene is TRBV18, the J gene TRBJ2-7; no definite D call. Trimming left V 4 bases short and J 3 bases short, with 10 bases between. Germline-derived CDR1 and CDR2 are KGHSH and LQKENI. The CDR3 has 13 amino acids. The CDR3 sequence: CASSLSGVYEQYF. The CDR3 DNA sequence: TGTGCCAGCTCACTATCCGGTGTCTACGAGCAGTACTTC.

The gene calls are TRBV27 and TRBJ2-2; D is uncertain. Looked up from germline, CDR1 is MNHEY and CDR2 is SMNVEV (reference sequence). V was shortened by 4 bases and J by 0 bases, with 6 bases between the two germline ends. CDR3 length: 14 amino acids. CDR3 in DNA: TGTGCCAGCAGTTCCCCTACGAACACCGGGGAGCTGTTTTTT. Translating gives CASSSPTNTGELFF.

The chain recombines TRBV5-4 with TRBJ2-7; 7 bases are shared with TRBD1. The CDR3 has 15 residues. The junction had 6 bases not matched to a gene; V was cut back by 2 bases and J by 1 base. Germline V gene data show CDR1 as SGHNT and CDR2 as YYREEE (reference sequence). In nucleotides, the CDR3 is TGTGCCAGCAGCTTCAAGGGGGCATCGTCCTACGAGCAGTACTTC. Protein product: CASSFKGASSYEQYF.

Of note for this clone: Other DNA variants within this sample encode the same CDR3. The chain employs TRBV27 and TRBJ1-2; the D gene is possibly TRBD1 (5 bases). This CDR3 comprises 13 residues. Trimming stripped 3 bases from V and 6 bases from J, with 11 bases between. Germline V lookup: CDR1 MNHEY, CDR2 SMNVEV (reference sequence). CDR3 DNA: TGTGCCAGCAGTTTCCGGGGGGGTAATGGCTACACCTTC. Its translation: CASSFRGGNGYTF.

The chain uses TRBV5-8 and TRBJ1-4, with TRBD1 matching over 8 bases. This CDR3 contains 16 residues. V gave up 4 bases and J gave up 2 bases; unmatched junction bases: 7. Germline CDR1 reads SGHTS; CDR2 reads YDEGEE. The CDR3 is CASSPWTGRTNEKLFF. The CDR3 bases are TGTGCCAGCAGCCCCTGGACAGGGAGGACTAATGAAAAACTGTTTTTT. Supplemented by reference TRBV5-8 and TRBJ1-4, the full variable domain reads EAGVTQSPTHLIKTRGQQATLRCSPISGHTSVYWYQQALGLGLQFLLWYDEGEERNRGNFPPRFSGRQFPNYSSELNVNALELEDSALYLCASSPWTGRTNEKLFFGSGTQLSVL.

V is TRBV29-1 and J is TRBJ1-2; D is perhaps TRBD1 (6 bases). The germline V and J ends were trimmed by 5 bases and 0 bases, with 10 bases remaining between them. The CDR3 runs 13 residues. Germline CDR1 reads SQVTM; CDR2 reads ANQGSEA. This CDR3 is CSVHRTANYGYTF. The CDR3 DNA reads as TGCAGCGTTCATAGGACAGCTAACTATGGCTACACCTTC.

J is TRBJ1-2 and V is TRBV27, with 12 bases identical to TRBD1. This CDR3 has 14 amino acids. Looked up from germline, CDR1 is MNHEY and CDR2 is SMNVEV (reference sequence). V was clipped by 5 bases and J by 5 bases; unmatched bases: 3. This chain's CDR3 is CASSGDRGLYGYTF. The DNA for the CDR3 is TGTGCCAGCAGTGGGGACAGGGGGCTATATGGCTACACCTTC.

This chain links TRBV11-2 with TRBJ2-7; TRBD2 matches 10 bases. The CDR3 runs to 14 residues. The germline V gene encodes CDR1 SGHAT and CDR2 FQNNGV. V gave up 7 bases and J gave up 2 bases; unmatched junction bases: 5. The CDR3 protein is CASTRTSGTYEQYF. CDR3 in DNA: TGTGCCAGCACCCGGACTAGCGGAACCTACGAGCAGTACTTC.